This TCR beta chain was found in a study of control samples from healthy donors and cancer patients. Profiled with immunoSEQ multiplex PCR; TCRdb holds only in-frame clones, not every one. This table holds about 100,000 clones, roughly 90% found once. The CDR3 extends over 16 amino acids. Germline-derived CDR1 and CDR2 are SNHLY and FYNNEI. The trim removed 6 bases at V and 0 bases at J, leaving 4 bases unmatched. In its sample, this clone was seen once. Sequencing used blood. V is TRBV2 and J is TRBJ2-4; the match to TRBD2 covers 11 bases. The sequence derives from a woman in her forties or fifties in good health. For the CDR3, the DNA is TGTGCCAGCAGACCTAGCGGGAGGACAGCCAAAAACATTCAGTACTTC. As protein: CASRPSGRTAKNIQYF. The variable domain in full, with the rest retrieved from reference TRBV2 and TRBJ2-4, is EPEVTQTPSHQVTQMGQEVILRCVPISNHLYFYWYRQILGQKVEFLVSFYNNEISEKSEIFDDQFSVERPDGSNFTLKIRSTKLEDSAMYFCASRPSGRTAKNIQYFGAGTRLSVL.